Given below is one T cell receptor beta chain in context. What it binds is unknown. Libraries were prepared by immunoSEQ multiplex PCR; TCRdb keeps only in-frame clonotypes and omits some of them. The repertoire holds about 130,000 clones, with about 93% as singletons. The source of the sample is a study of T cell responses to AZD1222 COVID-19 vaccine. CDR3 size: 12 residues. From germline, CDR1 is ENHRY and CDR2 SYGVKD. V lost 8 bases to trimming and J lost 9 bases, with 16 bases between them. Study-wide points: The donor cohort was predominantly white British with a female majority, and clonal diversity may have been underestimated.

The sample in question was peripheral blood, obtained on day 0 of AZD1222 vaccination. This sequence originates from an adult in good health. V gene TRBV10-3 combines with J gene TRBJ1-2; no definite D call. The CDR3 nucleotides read TGTGCCATCTCGGCTTCGACCAACAGCTACACCTTC. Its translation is CAISASTNSYTF.